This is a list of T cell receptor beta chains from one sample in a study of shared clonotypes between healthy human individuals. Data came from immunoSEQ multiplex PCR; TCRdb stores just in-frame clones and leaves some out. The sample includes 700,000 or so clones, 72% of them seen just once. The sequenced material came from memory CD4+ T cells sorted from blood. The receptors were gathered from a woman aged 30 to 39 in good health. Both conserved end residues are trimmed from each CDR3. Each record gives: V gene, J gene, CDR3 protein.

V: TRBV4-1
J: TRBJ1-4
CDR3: ASSQWGRTLNEKLF

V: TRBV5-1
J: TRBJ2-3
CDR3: ASSLASSSTDTQY

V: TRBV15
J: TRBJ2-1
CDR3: ATSRAPLVNEQF

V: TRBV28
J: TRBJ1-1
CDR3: ASSLGRGDTEAF

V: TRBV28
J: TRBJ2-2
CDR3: ASSSAGTGNTGELF

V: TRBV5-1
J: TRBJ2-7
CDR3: ASALGNSYEQY

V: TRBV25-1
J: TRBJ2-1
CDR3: ASSEVGTEKSYNEQF

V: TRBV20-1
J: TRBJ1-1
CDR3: SADRDTEAF

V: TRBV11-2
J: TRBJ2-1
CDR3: ASSLVPMNYNEQF

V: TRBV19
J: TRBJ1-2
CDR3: ASSPTGPGGYT

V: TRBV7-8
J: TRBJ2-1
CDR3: ASSLVWGTPDYNEQF

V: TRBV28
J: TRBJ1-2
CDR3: ASSPGQVDYGYT

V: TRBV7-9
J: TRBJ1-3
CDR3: ASSLGGRNTIY

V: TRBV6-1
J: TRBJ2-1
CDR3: ASSERYNEQF

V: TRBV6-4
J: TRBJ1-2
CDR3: ASSEDRGHHYGYT

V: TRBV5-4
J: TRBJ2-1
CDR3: ASSLGTGNEQF

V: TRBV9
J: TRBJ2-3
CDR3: ASSVRQGQDTQY

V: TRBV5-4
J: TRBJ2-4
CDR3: ASSFPGATKNIQY

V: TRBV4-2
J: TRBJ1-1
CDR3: ASSQEGGIEAF

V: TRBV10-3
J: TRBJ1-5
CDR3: AISESQGGRQPQH